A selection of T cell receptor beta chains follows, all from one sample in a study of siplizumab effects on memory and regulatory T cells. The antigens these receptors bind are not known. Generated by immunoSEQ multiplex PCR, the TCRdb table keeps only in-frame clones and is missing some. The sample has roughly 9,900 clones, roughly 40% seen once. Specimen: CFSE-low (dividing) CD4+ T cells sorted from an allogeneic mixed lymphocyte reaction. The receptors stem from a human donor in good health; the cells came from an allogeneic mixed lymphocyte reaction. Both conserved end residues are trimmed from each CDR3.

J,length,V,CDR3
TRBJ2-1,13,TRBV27,ASSLSSPVYNEQF
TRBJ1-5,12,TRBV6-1,ASSFGTRYLAQH
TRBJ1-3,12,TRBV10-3,AATGLSAGNTIY
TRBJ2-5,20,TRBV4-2,ASSQGLSQRLWGQGAGETQY
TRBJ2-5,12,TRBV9,ASSVGGLQETQY
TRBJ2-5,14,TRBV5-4,ASSLVGGSGEKTQY
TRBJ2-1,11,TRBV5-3,ARSLRVTLEQF
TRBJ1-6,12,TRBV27,ASSLITENSPLH
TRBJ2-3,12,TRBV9,ASSVEGGADTQY
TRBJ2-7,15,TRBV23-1,ASSDRSPGASSYEQY
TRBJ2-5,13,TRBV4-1,ASSQDRGKGETQY
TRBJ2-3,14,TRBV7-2,ASSFETGSGTDTQY
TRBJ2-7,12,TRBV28,ASSRQVLAYEQY
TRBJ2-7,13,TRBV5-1,ATSEVPNGPYEQY
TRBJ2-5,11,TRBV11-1,ASSPTGLETQY
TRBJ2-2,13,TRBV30,AWSVGVGPTGELF
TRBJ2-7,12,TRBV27,ASSILAVSYEQY
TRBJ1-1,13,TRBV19,ASSIGRVMGTEAF
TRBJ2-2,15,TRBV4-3,ASSPRPAGVGTGELF
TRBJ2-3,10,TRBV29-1,SVDAGTDTQY
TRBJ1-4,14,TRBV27,ASSFSRGGGYEKLF
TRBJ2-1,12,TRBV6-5,ASSHPEGLGEQF
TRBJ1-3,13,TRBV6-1,ASSGNRGQGNTIY
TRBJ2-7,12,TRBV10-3,AISGTGSSYEQY
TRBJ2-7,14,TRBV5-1,ASSSQGLASSYEQY
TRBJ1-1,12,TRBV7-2,ASSINRGDTEAF
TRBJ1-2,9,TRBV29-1,SVEQGYGYT
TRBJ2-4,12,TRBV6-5,ASSSPSRGNIQY
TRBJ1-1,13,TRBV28,ASSSLGVTNTEAF
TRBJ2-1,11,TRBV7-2,ASSLGLAAAPF
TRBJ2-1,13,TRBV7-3,ASSHQGGGLSEQF
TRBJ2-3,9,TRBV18,ASSPRDTQY
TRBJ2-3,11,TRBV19,ASNGERGDTQY